This T cell receptor beta chain was obtained from a study of blood T cell repertoires in COVID-19 (dated by TCRdb to the early 2020s). Some background on the complete study: Samples from collaborators originated in the United States, Italy and Spain and spanned both the acute and convalescent phases of COVID-19. Where available, HLA class I and class II types were obtained from metadata supplied by the sample provider rather than from assay-based typing. Subjects who had been exposed to COVID-19, were actively infected with it, or had recovered from it provided the deeply sampled blood TCRbeta repertoires that made up the dataset. Samples came from the ongoing ImmuneRACE study (first 160 participants) plus 1,254 subjects from 6 global collaborators. Sample metadata almost always included a de-identified subject ID, COVID-19 status, age in years and sex. The material from the prospective study consisted of cDNA or gDNA derived from T cells, B-cell-depleted T cells, or PBMCs. The repertoires were made available in a free public database intended to serve as a resource for research on the immune response to SARS-CoV-2. What the authors observed across the whole study: The quantity of clinical and demographic metadata differed by source and by participant and was supplied without curation.

This clone has a single count. Its recognized antigen is unknown. No much larger clone exists at a distance of one base, and base qualities are not known. From the cysteine through the phenylalanine, the CDR3 covers 15 amino acids. Kept here is only the CDR3 DNA, which spans 45 bases and is read in frame from base 1. V ends up 5 bases short and J 6 bases short, with an unmatched junction base count of 10. Sequences MGHRA (CDR1) and YSYEKL (CDR2) are obtained from the germline V gene. TCRbeta CDR3 regions were amplified from genomic DNA by means of the immunoSEQ Assay, a bias-controlled multiplex PCR. On the study's bioinformatics: Within the assay, amplification of reference gene primers was used to estimate how many nucleated cells each sample contained. Sequence reads were collapsed and filtered to measure the absolute abundance of every unique TCRbeta CDR3 rearrangement. For each sample, productive Simpson clonality was calculated as the square root of Simpson's diversity index across productive rearrangements. Entries here come from immuneACCESS through TCRdb and include only in-frame sequences with V and J called. Some clones fail to appear in such tables; in the studies checked, an unresolved V gene covers under half of the shortfall, and the cause of the remainder is unknown. V and J calls and clone size follow that table, whereas D and trimming were derived from the DNA. This sample comprises approximately 140,000 clones, 80% to 90% of them detected only once. Clones ranked in the top ten supply 2% to 2.5% of the sample.

Enrolling through a virtual design, the prospective study's participants ranged in age from roughly 18 to 90 years and lived across 20 to 25 United States geographic areas. In the prospective study, participants were assigned to cohorts based on the clinical history participants reported in a screening survey and a study questionnaire. ImmuneRACE Cohort 3 recovered participants were defined by two consecutive negative NP/OP PCR tests, healthcare professional clearance, or symptom resolution. Each participant in the prospective study had whole blood, serum and a nasopharyngeal or oropharyngeal swab collected by mobile phlebotomists. Participants in the prospective study had the option to provide additional blood draws and questionnaires over a 2-month period. Prospective study blood samples were shipped either frozen or at room temperature before DNA extraction.

Recombination connected TRBV4-1 to TRBJ2-7; 10 of the junction bases match TRBD1. This receptor was taken from a woman aged 50 to 60 who had recovered from COVID-19. Sequencing was performed on PBMCs or T cells enriched from blood (not recorded which). The bases are TGCGCCAGCAGCACACAGGACAGGGGGAGAGGCGAGCAGTACTTC. This encodes CASSTQDRGRGEQYF.